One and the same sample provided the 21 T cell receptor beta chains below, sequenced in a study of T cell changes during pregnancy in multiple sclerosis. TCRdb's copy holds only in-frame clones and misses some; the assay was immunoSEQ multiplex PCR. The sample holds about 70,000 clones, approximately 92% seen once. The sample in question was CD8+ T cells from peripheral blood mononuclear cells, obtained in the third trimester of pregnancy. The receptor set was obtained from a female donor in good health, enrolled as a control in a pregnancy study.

CDR3 sequence reads: CASSDSAGGTTDTQYF. CDR3 DNA sequence: TGTGCCAGCAGTGACTCAGCGGGGGGGACCACAGATACGCAGTATTTT. This chain connects TRBV6-4 to TRBJ2-3; 10 bases line up with TRBD2. V shed 0 bases, J shed 2 bases, and the junction held 2 bases outside the gene matches. This CDR3 comprises 16 residues. From germline, CDR1 is MRHNA and CDR2 SNTAGT.

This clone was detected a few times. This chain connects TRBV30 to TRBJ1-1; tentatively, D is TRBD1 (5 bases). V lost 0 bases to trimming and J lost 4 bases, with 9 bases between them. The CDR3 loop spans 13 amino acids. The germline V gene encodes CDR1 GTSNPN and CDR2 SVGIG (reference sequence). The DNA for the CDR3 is TGTGCCTGGAGTGTAGGAGGGACCACTGAAGCTTTCTTT. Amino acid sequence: CAWSVGGTTEAFF. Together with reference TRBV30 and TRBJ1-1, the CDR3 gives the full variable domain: SQTIHQWPATLVQPVGSPLSLECTVEGTSNPNLYWYRQAAGRGLQLLFYSVGIGQISSEVPQNLSASRPQDRQFILSSKKLLLSDSGFYLCAWSVGGTTEAFFGQGTRLTVV.

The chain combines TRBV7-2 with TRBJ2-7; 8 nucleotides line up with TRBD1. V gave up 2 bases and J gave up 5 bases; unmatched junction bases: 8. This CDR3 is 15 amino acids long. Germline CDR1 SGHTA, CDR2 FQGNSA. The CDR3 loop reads CASSLLAGGADEQYF. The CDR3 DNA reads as TGTGCCAGCAGCTTACTGGCAGGGGGCGCGGACGAGCAGTACTTC.

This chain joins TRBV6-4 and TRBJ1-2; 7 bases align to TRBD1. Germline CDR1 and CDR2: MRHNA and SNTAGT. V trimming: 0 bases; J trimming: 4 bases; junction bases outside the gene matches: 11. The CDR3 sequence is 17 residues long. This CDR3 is CASSDSTAGGLSYGYTF. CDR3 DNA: TGTGCCAGCAGTGACTCGACTGCAGGGGGTCTTAGCTATGGCTACACCTTC.

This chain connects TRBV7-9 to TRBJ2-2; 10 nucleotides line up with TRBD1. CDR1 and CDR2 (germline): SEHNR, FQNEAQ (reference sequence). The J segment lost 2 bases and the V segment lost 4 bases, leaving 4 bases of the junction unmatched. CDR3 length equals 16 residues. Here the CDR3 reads CASSSLTGGNTGELFF. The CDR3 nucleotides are TGTGCCAGCAGCTCATTGACAGGGGGCAACACCGGGGAGCTGTTTTTT.

This CDR3 is CASSLSSDLTLHF. CDR3 bases: TGTGCCAGCAGTTTAAGTTCAGATCTCACCCTCCACTTT. The J gene is TRBJ1-6, the V gene TRBV27; D uncertain. The CDR3 runs to 13 residues. Germline V lookup: CDR1 MNHEY, CDR2 SMNVEV (reference sequence). The V gene lost 2 bases and the J gene lost 14 bases, with 13 bases spanning the gap.

The CDR3 is CAWMWALGTDTQYF. The DNA of the CDR3 is TGTGCCTGGATGTGGGCCCTCGGCACAGATACGCAGTATTTT. The V and J genes are TRBV30 and TRBJ2-3; D is uncertain. This CDR3 is built from 14 residues. Trimming pared 4 bases from V and 1 base from J, leaving 12 bases between. Germline V gives CDR1 GTSNPN, CDR2 SVGIG (reference sequence).

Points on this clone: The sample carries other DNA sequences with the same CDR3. The CDR3 coding sequence is TGTGCCAGCAGCGTAGGTCGCGGGATCCCCCAAGAGACCCAGTACTTC. This translates into CASSVGRGIPQETQYF. The V and J genes are TRBV9 and TRBJ2-5, with a tentative D call TRBD2 (6 bases). V lost 0 bases, J lost 1 base, and 13 bases lay in between. CDR1 is SGDLS and CDR2 is YYNGEE in the germline V gene. This CDR3 region has 16 residues.

The CDR3 here is CASSQTWGDYSNQPQHF. The CDR3, as DNA: TGCGCCAGCAGCCAGACATGGGGGGACTATAGCAATCAGCCCCAGCATTTT. The rearrangement uses TRBV4-1 and TRBJ1-5; D possibly corresponds to TRBD1 (5 bases). Germline V gene lookup returns CDR1 MGHRA and CDR2 YSYEKL. Trimming pared 3 bases from V and 0 bases from J, leaving 15 bases between. The CDR3 spans 17 residues.

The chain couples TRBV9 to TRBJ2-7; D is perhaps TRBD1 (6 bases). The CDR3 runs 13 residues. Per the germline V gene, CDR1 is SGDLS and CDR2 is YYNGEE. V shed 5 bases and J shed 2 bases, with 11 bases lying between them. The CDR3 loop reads CASSPGQTYEQYF. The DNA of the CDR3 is TGTGCCAGCAGTCCCGGACAGACCTACGAGCAGTACTTC. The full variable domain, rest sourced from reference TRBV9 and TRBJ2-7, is DSGVTQTPKHLITATGQRVTLRCSPRSGDLSVYWYQQSLDQGLQFLIQYYNGEERAKGNILERFSAQQFPDLHSELNLSSLELGDSALYFCASSPGQTYEQYFGPGTRLTVT.

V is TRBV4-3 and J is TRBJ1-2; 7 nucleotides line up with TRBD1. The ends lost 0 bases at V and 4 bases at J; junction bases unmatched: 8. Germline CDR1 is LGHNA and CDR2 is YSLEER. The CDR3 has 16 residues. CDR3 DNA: TGCGCCAGCAGCCAAGATCGTCAGGGGGGAAGCTATGGCTACACCTTC. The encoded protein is CASSQDRQGGSYGYTF.

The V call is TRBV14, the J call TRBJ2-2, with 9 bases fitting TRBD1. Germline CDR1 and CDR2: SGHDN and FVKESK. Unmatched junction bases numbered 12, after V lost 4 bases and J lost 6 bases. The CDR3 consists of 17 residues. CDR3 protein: CASSPGQGAEEAGELFF. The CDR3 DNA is TGTGCCAGCAGCCCGGGACAGGGCGCGGAGGAGGCCGGGGAGCTGTTTTTT.

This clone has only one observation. The CDR3 coding sequence is TGTGCCTGGAGGATGGGGCTAGCGGGGGGGCCCGGGCAGTTCTTC. Its protein is CAWRMGLAGGPGQFF. J is TRBJ2-1 and V is TRBV30, with 12 bases fitting TRBD2. The V gene's germline CDR1 is GTSNPN and CDR2 SVGIG (reference sequence). The length of the CDR3 is 15 residues. The ends lost 3 bases at V and 12 bases at J; junction bases unmatched: 12.

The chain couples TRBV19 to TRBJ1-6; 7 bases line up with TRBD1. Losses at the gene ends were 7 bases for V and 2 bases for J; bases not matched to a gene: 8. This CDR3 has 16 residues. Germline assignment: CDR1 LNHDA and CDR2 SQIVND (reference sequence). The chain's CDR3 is CASTSQGDAYNSPLHF. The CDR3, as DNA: TGTGCCAGTACCTCCCAGGGGGACGCCTATAATTCACCCCTCCACTTT.

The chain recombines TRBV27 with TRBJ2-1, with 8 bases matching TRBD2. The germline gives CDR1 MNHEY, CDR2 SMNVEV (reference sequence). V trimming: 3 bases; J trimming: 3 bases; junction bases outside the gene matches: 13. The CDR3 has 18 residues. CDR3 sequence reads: CASSFSGGAAPIYNEQFF. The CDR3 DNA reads TGTGCCAGCAGTTTCAGCGGGGGCGCCGCCCCAATCTACAATGAGCAGTTCTTC.

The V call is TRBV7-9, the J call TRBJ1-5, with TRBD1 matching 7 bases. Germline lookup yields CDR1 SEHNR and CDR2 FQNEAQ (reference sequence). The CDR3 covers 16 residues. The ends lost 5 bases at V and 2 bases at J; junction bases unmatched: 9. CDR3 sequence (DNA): TGTGCCAGCAGCCCCCTCCCAACAGGGGGCAATCAGCCCCAGCATTTT. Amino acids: CASSPLPTGGNQPQHF.

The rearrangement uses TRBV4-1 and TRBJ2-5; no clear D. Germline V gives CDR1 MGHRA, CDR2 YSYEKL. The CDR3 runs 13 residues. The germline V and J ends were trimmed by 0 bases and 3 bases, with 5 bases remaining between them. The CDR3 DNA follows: TGCGCCAGCAGCCAAGATCCCGAAGAGACCCAGTACTTC. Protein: CASSQDPEETQYF.

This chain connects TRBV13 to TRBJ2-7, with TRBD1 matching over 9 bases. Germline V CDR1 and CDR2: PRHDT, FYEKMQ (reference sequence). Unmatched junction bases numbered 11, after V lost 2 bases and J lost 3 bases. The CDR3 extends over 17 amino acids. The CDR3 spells CASSLSNSGTGFYEQYF. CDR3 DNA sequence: TGTGCCAGCAGCTTATCCAATTCCGGGACAGGGTTCTACGAGCAGTACTTC.

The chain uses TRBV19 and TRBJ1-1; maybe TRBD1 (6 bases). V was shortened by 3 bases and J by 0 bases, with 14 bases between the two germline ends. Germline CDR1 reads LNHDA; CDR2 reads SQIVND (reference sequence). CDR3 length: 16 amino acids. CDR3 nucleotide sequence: TGTGCCAGTAGTATGGGGGGGCGGGGGGTGAACACTGAAGCTTTCTTT. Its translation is CASSMGGRGVNTEAFF.

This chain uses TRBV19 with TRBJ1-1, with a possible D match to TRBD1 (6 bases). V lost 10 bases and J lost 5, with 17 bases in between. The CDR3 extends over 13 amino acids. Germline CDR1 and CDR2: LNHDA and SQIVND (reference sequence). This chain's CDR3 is CATGQQGGTEAFF. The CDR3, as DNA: TGTGCCACCGGGCAACAGGGTGGAACTGAAGCTTTCTTT.

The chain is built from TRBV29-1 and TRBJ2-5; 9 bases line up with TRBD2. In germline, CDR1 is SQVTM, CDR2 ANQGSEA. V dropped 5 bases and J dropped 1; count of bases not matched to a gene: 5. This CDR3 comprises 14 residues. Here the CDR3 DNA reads TGCAGCGTTTCACCGGGACTAGCCCAAGAGACCCAGTACTTC. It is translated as CSVSPGLAQETQYF.